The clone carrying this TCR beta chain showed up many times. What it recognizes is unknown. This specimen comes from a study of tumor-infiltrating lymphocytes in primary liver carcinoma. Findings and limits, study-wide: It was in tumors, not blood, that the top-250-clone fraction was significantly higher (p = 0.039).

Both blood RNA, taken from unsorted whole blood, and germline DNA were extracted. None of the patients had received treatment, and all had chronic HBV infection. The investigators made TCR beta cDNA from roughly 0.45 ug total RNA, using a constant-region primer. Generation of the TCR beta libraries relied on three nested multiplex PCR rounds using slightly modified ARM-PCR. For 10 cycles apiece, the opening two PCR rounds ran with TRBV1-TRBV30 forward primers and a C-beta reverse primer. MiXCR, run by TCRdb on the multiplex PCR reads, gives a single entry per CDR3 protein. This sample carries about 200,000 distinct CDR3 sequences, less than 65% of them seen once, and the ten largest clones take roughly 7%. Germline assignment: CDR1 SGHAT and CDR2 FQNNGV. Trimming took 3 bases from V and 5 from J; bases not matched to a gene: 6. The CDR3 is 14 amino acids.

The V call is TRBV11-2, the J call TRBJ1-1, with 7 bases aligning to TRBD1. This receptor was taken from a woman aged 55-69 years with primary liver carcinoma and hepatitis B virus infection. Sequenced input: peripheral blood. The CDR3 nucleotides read TGTGCCAGCAGCTTCCGCAGGGGGTTTACTGAAGCTTTCTTT. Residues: CASSFRRGFTEAFF.